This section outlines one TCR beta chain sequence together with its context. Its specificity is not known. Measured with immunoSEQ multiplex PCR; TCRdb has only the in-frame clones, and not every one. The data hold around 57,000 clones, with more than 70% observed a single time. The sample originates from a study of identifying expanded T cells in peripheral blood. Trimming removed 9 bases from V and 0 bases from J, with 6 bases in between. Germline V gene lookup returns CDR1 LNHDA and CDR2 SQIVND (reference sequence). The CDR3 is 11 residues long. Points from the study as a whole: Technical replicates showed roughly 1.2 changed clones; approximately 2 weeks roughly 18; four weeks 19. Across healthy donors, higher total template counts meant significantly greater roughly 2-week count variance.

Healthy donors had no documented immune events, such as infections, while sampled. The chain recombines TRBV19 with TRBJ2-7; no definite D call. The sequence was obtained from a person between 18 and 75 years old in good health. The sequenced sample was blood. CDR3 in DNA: TGTGCCAGCGGATTCTCCTACGAGCAGTACTTC. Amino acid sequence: CASGFSYEQYF.